The TCR beta chain under discussion was sequenced for a study of blood T cells in healthy people across ages. V was clipped by 4 bases and J by 3 bases, with 7 bases between them. The CDR3 totals 12 residues. The authors ran a second PCR of roughly 7 to 11 cycles using a sample-barcoded 5' primer and a J-beta primer mix. TCRdb ran MiXCR on the 5' RACE reads and lists one entry per CDR3 protein. Of some 1.4 million distinct CDR3 sequences in the sample, 42% were seen once. Per sample, no less than 5 micrograms of total RNA were extracted. The clonotype originates from a woman in her late teens or twenties in good health. V gene TRBV12-3 or TRBV12-4 combines with J gene TRBJ2-7; no firm D call. The specimen was blood. For the CDR3, the DNA is TGTGCCAGCAGTTCCCAGCACTACGAGCAGTACTTC. Protein: CASSSQHYEQYF.